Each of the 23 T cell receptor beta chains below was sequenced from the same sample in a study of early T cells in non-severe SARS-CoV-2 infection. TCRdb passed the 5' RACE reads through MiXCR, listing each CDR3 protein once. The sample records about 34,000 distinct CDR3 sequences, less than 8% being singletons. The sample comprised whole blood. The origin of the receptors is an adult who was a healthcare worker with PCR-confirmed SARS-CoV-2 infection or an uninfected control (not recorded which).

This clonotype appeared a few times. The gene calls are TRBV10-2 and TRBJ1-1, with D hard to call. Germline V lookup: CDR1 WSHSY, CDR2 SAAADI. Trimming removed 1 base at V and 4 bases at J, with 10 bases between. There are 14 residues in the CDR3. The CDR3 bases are TGCGCCAGCAGTGAGTTAAGGGTGCCCACTGAAGCTTTCTTT. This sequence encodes CASSELRVPTEAFF.

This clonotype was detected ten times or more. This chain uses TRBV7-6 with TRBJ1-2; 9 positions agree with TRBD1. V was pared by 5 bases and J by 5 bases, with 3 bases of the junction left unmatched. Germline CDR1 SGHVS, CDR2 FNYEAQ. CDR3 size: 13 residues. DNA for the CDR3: TGTGCCAGCAGCCGGACAGGGGAATATGGCTACACCTTC. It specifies CASSRTGEYGYTF.

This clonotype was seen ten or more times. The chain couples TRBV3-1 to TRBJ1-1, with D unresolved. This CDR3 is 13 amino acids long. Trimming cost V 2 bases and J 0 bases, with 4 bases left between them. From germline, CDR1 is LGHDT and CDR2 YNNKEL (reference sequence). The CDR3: CASSQYLNTEAFF. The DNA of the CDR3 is TGTGCCAGCAGCCAATATTTGAACACTGAAGCTTTCTTT.

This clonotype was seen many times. CDR3 amino acids: CASSFGQGENYEQYF. CDR3 coding DNA: TGTGCCAGCAGCTTCGGACAGGGAGAGAACTACGAGCAGTACTTC. This chain uses TRBV2 with TRBJ2-7; 8 nucleotides line up with TRBD1. This CDR3 has 15 residues. The junction had 10 bases not matched to a gene; V was cut back by 6 bases and J by 3 bases. Germline lookup yields CDR1 SNHLY and CDR2 FYNNEI. Drawing the rest from reference TRBV2 and TRBJ2-7, the complete variable domain is EPEVTQTPSHQVTQMGQEVILRCVPISNHLYFYWYRQILGQKVEFLVSFYNNEISEKSEIFDDQFSVERPDGSNFTLKIRSTKLEDSAMYFCASSFGQGENYEQYFGPGTRLTVT.

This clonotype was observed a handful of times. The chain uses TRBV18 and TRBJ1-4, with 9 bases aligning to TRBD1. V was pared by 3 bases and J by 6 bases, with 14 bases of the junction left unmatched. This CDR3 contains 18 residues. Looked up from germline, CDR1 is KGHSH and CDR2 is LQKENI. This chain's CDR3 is CASSPKRDRAALHEKLFF. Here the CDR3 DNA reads TGTGCCAGCTCACCCAAACGGGACAGGGCGGCCCTACATGAAAAACTGTTTTTT. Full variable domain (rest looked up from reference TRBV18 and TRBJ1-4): NAGVMQNPRHLVRRRGQEARLRCSPMKGHSHVYWYRQLPEEGLKFMVYLQKENIIDESGMPKERFSAEFPKEGPSILRIQQVVRGDSAAYFCASSPKRDRAALHEKLFFGSGTQLSVL.

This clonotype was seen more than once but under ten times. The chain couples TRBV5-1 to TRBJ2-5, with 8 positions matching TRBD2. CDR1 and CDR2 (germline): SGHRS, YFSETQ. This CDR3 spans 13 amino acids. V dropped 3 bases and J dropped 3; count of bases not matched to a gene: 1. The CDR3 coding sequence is TGCGCCAGCAGCTCGGGACTAGAAGAGACCCAGTACTTC. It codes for CASSSGLEETQYF. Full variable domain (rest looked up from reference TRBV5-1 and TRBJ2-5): KAGVTQTPRYLIKTRGQQVTLSCSPISGHRSVSWYQQTPGQGLQFLFEYFSETQRNKGNFPGRFSGRQFSNSRSEMNVSTLELGDSALYLCASSSGLEETQYFGPGTRLLVL.

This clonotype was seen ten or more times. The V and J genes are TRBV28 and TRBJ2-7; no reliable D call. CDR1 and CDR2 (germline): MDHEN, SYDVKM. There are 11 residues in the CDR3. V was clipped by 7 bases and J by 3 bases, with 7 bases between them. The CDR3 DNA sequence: TGTGCCAGCACCAGCATCTACGAGCAGTACTTC. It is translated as CASTSIYEQYF.

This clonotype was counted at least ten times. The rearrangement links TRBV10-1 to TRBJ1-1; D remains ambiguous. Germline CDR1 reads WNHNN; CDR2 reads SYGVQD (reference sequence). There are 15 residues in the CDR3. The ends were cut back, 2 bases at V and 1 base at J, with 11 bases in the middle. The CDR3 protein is CASSEGRTKNTEAFF. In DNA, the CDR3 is TGCGCCAGCAGTGAGGGGAGAACTAAGAACACTGAAGCTTTCTTT.

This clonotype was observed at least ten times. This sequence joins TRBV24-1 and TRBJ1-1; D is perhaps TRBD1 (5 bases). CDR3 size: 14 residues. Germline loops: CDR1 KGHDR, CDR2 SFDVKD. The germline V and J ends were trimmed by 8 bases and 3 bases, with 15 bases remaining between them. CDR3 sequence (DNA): TGTGCCACCACCCCCAGCCGGGGGGACACTGAAGCTTTCTTT. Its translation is CATTPSRGDTEAFF.

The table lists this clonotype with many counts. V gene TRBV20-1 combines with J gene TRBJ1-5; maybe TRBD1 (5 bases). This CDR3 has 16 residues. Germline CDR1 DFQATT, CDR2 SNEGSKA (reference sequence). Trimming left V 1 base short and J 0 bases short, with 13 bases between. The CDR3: CSARVSGLNSNQPQHF. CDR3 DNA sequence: TGCAGTGCTAGAGTGTCGGGGCTAAATAGCAATCAGCCCCAGCATTTT.

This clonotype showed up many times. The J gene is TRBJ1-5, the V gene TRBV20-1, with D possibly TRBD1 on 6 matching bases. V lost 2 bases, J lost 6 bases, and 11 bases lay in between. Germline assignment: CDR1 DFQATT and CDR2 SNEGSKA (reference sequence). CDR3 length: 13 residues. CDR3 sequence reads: CSARNREAQPQHF. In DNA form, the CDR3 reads TGCAGTGCTAGAAACAGGGAGGCTCAGCCCCAGCATTTT.

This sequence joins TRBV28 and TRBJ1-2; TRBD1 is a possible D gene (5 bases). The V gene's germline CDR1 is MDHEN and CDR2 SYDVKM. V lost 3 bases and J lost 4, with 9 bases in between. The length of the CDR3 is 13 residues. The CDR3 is CASSLVRVYGYTF. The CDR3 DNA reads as TGTGCCAGCAGTTTGGTCAGGGTCTATGGCTACACCTTC.

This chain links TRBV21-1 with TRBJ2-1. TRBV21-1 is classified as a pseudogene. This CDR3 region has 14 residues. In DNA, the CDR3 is TGTGCCAGCAGCAAAGATGGCTCCTACAATGAGCAGTTCTTC. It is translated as CASSKDGSYNEQFF.

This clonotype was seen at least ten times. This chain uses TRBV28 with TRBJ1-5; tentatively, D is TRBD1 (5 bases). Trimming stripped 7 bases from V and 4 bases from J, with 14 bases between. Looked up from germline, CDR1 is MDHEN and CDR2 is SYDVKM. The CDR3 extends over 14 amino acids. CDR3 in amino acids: CASNLGQTNQPQHF. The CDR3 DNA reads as TGTGCCAGCAACTTGGGGCAGACTAATCAGCCCCAGCATTTT.

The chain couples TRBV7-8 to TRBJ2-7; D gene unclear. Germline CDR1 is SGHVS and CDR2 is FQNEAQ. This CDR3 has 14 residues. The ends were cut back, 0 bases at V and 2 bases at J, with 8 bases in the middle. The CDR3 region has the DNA TGTGCCAGCAGCTTAGCGGGCCCAACCTACGAGCAGTACTTC. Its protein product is CASSLAGPTYEQYF.

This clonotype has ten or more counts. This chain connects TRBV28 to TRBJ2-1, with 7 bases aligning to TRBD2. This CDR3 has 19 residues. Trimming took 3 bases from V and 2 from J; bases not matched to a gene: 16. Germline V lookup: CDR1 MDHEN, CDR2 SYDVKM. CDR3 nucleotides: TGTGCCAGCAGTTTCCCAACCCCTCCGACTAGCACCACCTACAATGAGCAGTTCTTC. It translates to CASSFPTPPTSTTYNEQFF.

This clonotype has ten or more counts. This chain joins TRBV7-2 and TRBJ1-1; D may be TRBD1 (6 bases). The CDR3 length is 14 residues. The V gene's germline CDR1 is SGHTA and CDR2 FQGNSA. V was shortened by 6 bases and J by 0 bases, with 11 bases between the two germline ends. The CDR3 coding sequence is TGTGCCAGCAGGTCAGGGGAAGTGAACACTGAAGCTTTCTTT. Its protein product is CASRSGEVNTEAFF. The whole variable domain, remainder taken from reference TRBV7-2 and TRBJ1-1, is GAGVSQSPSNKVTEKGKDVELRCDPISGHTALYWYRQSLGQGLEFLIYFQGNSAPDKSGLPSDRFSAERTGGSVSTLTIQRTQQEDSAVYLCASRSGEVNTEAFFGQGTRLTVV.

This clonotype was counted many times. The CDR3 region is CSASGAQGAIYEQYF. The CDR3 DNA follows: TGCAGTGCTAGTGGTGCTCAGGGTGCCATCTACGAGCAGTACTTC. The gene calls are TRBV20-1 and TRBJ2-7, with D possibly being TRBD1 (5 bases). CDR1 and CDR2 (germline): DFQATT, SNEGSKA (reference sequence). V was trimmed by 3 bases and J by 3 bases, leaving 18 bases between them. The CDR3 has 15 amino acids.

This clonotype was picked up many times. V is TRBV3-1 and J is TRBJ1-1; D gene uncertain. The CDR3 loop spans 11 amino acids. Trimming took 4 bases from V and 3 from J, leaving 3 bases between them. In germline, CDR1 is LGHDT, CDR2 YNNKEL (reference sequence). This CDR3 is CASSLHTEAFF. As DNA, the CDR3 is TGTGCCAGCAGCCTTCACACTGAAGCTTTCTTT.

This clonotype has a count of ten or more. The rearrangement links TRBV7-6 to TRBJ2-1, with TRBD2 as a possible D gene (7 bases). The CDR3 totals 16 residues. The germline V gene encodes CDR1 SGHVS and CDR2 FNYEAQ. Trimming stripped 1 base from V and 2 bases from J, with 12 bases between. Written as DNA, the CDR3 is TGTGCCAGCAGCTTAGTGGAGGGGGGGACCTACAATGAGCAGTTCTTC. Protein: CASSLVEGGTYNEQFF.

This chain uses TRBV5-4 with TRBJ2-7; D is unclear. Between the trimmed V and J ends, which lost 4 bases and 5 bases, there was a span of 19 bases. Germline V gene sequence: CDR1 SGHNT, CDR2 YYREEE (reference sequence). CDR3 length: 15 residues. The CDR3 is CASSGNDIGQNEQYF. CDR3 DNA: TGTGCCAGCAGCGGAAATGATATCGGCCAGAACGAGCAGTACTTC. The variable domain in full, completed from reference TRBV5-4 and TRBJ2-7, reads ETGVTQSPTHLIKTRGQQVTLRCSSQSGHNTVSWYQQALGQGPQFIFQYYREEENGRGNFPPRFSGLQFPNYSSELNVNALELDDSALYLCASSGNDIGQNEQYFGPGTRLTVT.

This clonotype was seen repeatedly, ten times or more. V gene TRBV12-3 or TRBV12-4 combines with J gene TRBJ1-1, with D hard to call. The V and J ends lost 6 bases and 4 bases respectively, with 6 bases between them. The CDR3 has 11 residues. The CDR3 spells CASSPRTEAFF. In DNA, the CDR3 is TGTGCCAGCAGCCCTCGCACTGAAGCTTTCTTT.

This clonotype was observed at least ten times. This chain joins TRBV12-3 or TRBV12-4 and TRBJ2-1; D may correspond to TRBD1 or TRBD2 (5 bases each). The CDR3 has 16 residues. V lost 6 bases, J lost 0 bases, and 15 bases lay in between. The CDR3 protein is CASSRGTPSSYNEQFF. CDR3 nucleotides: TGTGCCAGCAGCCGAGGGACCCCGAGCTCCTACAATGAGCAGTTCTTC.